A single sample is the source of the 9 T cell receptor beta chains below, sequenced in a study of CD8 T cells in ankylosing spondylitis. Using its own MiXCR run on the 5' RACE reads, TCRdb lists one record per CDR3 protein. Among about 140,000 distinct CDR3 sequences listed, roughly 8.8% were seen once. The sequencing input was synovial fluid, either unsorted or a sorted T cell fraction (not recorded which). The source of these receptors is a male donor with ankylosing spondylitis.

This clonotype was seen repeatedly, ten times or more. The chain uses TRBV20-1 and TRBJ2-3, with no clear D. This CDR3 has 11 residues. Germline CDR1 reads DFQATT; CDR2 reads SNEGSKA (reference sequence). Between the trimmed V and J ends, which lost 5 bases and 5 bases, there was a span of 8 bases. The CDR3 loop is CSAGYIDTQYF. In nucleotides, the CDR3 is TGCAGTGCTGGGTACATAGATACGCAGTATTTT.

This chain uses TRBV28 with TRBJ1-5; D uncertain. V was clipped by 4 bases and J by 5 bases, with 18 bases between them. Germline CDR1 MDHEN, CDR2 SYDVKM. This CDR3 contains 16 residues. CDR3 in amino acids: CASSWPPSRGDQPQHF. The CDR3 bases are TGTGCCAGCAGTTGGCCCCCCTCACGGGGAGATCAGCCCCAGCATTTT.

This clonotype was picked up many times. This chain links TRBV5-1 with TRBJ1-2, with D tentatively TRBD1 (6 bases). This CDR3 region has 15 residues. Trimming left V 2 bases short and J 4 bases short, with 15 bases between. Germline-derived CDR1 and CDR2 are SGHRS and YFSETQ. The CDR3, as DNA: TGCGCCAGCAGCTTCACAGGGCTGAGGAGCTATGGCTACACCTTC. Translated, it gives CASSFTGLRSYGYTF.

In this sample, this clonotype turned up many times. The chain uses TRBV10-2 and TRBJ1-1; D is uncertain. The CDR3 runs 12 residues. Trimming cost V 3 bases and J 3 bases, with 5 bases left between them. Germline V gives CDR1 WSHSY, CDR2 SAAADI. Written as DNA, the CDR3 is TGCGCCAGCAGTGACGAGTACACTGAAGCTTTCTTT. Its protein is CASSDEYTEAFF.

This clonotype was counted ten times or more. CDR3 sequence (DNA): TGTGCCAGCTCACCGGGGACAGGCCCCCAAGAGACCCAGTACTTC. It codes for CASSPGTGPQETQYF. The chain couples TRBV18 to TRBJ2-5; 8 bases map to TRBD1. The CDR3 covers 15 residues. Germline V lookup: CDR1 KGHSH, CDR2 LQKENI. J lost 1 base, V lost 3 bases, and 4 bases had no gene match. The whole variable domain, remainder taken from reference TRBV18 and TRBJ2-5, is NAGVMQNPRHLVRRRGQEARLRCSPMKGHSHVYWYRQLPEEGLKFMVYLQKENIIDESGMPKERFSAEFPKEGPSILRIQQVVRGDSAAYFCASSPGTGPQETQYFGPGTRLLVL.

This clonotype has at least ten counts. This chain joins TRBV7-2 and TRBJ2-2; D is ambiguous. Deletions cut 6 bases from V and 6 bases from J, with 14 bases between. Germline CDR1 reads SGHTA; CDR2 reads FQGNSA. The CDR3 covers 14 residues. The CDR3 nucleotides are TGTGCCAGCAGTAGAAATAGGCGCGCCGGGGAGCTGTTTTTT. It codes for CASSRNRRAGELFF. The whole variable domain, filled in from reference TRBV7-2 and TRBJ2-2, reads GAGVSQSPSNKVTEKGKDVELRCDPISGHTALYWYRQSLGQGLEFLIYFQGNSAPDKSGLPSDRFSAERTGGSVSTLTIQRTQQEDSAVYLCASSRNRRAGELFFGEGSRLTVL.

This clonotype was found many times. This chain joins TRBV6-1 and TRBJ2-3; either TRBD1 or TRBD2 may fit D (5 bases each). The germline V gene encodes CDR1 MNHNS and CDR2 SASEGT. Trimming removed 6 bases at V and 0 bases at J, with 7 bases between. This CDR3 contains 13 residues. In DNA form, the CDR3 reads TGTGCCAGCAGCGGGGACAGCACAGATACGCAGTATTTT. Translating it yields CASSGDSTDTQYF.

This clonotype was seen at least ten times. The chain joins TRBV28 to TRBJ1-2; D unresolved. The germline V gene has CDR1 MDHEN and CDR2 SYDVKM. V gave up 4 bases and J gave up 7 bases, with 13 bases separating them. The CDR3 totals 13 residues. The chain's CDR3 is CASSWARSFGYTF. In DNA form, the CDR3 reads TGTGCCAGCAGTTGGGCGAGGAGCTTTGGCTACACCTTC.

This clonotype came up many times. This chain links TRBV24-1 with TRBJ2-5; TRBD1 matches 10 bases. This CDR3 has 14 amino acids. CDR1 KGHDR and CDR2 SFDVKD come from the germline V gene. Unmatched junction bases numbered 8, after V lost 7 bases and J lost 7 bases. CDR3 sequence reads: CATSSGQGYGTQYF. The CDR3 DNA reads TGTGCCACCAGCTCGGGACAGGGGTATGGGACCCAGTACTTC.